This paragraph covers one T cell receptor beta chain sequence. The cohort comprised adults aged about 18 to 100 years residing in around 25 US areas. Cohort allocation depended upon clinical history that participants reported. Assay: immunoSEQ multiplex PCR; the TCRdb copy retains only in-frame clones and omits some. The repertoire includes roughly 250,000 clones, about nine tenths of them detected once, and about 6% sits in the top ten. Per germline, CDR1 SGHTA and CDR2 FQGTGA. V lost 2 bases, J lost 5 bases, and 9 bases lay in between. The CDR3 consists of 13 residues. The data originate from a study of blood T cell repertoires in COVID-19. About the study: Nucleic acid was either cDNA or gDNA, and it came from T cells, B-cell-depleted T cells, or PBMCs.

Input material: PBMCs or T cells enriched from blood (not recorded which). This chain links TRBV7-3 with TRBJ2-5; weak D call: TRBD2 (5 bases). This TCR was recovered from a woman younger than 45 with acute COVID-19. CDR3 protein: CASSLSSGETQYF. CDR3 coding DNA: TGTGCCAGCAGCTTATCCTCGGGGGAGACCCAGTACTTC. Looking up the rest from reference TRBV7-3 and TRBJ2-5 gives the full variable domain: GAGVSQTPSNKVTEKGKYVELRCDPISGHTALYWYRQSLGQGPEFLIYFQGTGAADDSGLPNDRFFAVRPEGSVSTLKIQRTERGDSAVYLCASSLSSGETQYFGPGTRLLVL.